A selection of T cell receptor beta chains follows, all from one sample in a study of cytomegalovirus exposure and HLA in healthy donors. Profiling relied on immunoSEQ multiplex PCR, and the TCRdb table lists in-frame clones only, not all of them. The table records some 250,000 clones, 82% of them present only once. Sequencing input: PBMCs. These receptors all stem from a woman aged 40 to 50 in good health and CMV-seropositive. CDR3s include the opening cysteine and the closing phenylalanine or tryptophan. The D gene is left open where the match is weak. Only part of the rows carry a size: once, few, many, or a class if the clone is expanded.

D,J,V,size,CDR3,DNA
NA,TRBJ1-1,TRBV5-1,NA,CASSLGLRNFGSSEAFF,TGCGCCAGCAGCTTGGGTTTACGGAATTTCGGGAGCAGTGAAGCTTTCTTT
NA,TRBJ2-1,TRBV19,NA,CASSMQTGPFSYNEQFF,TGTGCCAGTAGTATGCAAACAGGGCCCTTCTCCTACAATGAGCAGTTCTTC
NA,TRBJ1-3,TRBV5-6,NA,CASSLQVAGNTIYF,TGTGCCAGCAGCCTTCAGGTCGCTGGAAACACCATATATTTT
TRBD2,TRBJ2-1,TRBV29-1,few,CSVPRALLAGARNEQFF,TGCAGCGTTCCAAGGGCCCTACTAGCGGGGGCCCGCAATGAGCAGTTCTTC
NA,TRBJ2-1,TRBV9,NA,CASSVSNQRPRNEQFF,TGTGCCAGCAGCGTCTCCAACCAGCGGCCCAGGAATGAGCAGTTCTTC
NA,TRBJ2-5,TRBV15,few,CATSRDREPGQYF,TGTGCCACCAGCAGAGACCGGGAGCCCGGGCAGTACTTC
TRBD1,TRBJ1-1,TRBV7-8,NA,CASRPTGGTEAFF,TGTGCCAGCAGACCGACAGGGGGGACTGAAGCTTTCTTT
TRBD1,TRBJ2-2,TRBV5-1,NA,CASTFRTGVSGELFF,TGCGCCAGCACCTTTAGGACAGGGGTTAGCGGGGAGCTGTTTTTT
TRBD2,TRBJ2-1,TRBV5-4,NA,CASSLQLAGGRNEQFF,TGTGCCAGCAGCTTACAACTAGCGGGAGGGCGAAATGAGCAGTTCTTC
NA,TRBJ2-3,TRBV5-1,NA,CASKRTGSADTQYF,TGCGCCAGCAAGAGGACCGGGAGTGCAGATACGCAGTATTTT
NA,TRBJ1-3,TRBV18,NA,CASSDRGSGNTIYF,TGTGCCAGCTCCGACCGCGGTTCTGGAAACACCATATATTTT
NA,TRBJ2-1,TRBV19,NA,CASTLGGGGGREQFF,TGTGCCAGTACCCTCGGCGGGGGCGGGGGAAGGGAGCAGTTCTTC
NA,TRBJ2-7,TRBV19,NA,CASSRRQESYEQYF,TGTGCCAGTAGTAGACGACAGGAGTCCTACGAGCAGTACTTC
TRBD1,TRBJ1-1,TRBV4-3,few,CASSQGRGYHEAFF,TGCGCCAGCAGCCAAGGCAGGGGGTATCATGAAGCTTTCTTT
TRBD1,TRBJ2-7,TRBV11-3,NA,CASSWTGGEQYF,TGTGCCAGCTCCTGGACAGGGGGAGAGCAGTACTTC
TRBD1,TRBJ2-7,TRBV6-5,NA,CASSPEDRGRYEQYF,TGTGCCAGCAGTCCCGAGGACAGGGGAAGATACGAGCAGTACTTC
NA,TRBJ1-1,TRBV25-1,NA,CASSGAPYTEAFF,TGTGCCAGCTCAGGGGCCCCATACACTGAAGCTTTCTTT
NA,TRBJ2-2,TRBV4-1,NA,CASTDTGELFF,TGCGCCAGCACCGACACCGGGGAGCTGTTTTTT
NA,TRBJ1-4,TRBV4-2,NA,CASSQSGWEPNEKLFF,TGTGCCAGCAGCCAATCGGGCTGGGAGCCTAATGAAAAACTGTTTTTT
NA,TRBJ2-3,TRBV5-8,NA,CASSPGLISDTQYF,TGTGCCAGCAGCCCCGGACTGATCTCAGATACGCAGTATTTT
NA,TRBJ2-2,TRBV9,few,CASSAGVTGELFF,TGTGCCAGCAGCGCCGGGGTCACCGGGGAGCTGTTTTTT
TRBD1,TRBJ1-2,TRBV6-1,NA,CASSARGQGIYGYTF,TGTGCCAGCAGCGCCCGGGGACAGGGAATCTATGGCTACACCTTC
NA,TRBJ2-7,TRBV18,NA,CASSPGQKLTYEQYF,TGTGCCAGCTCACCAGGACAGAAACTAACCTACGAGCAGTACTTC
NA,TRBJ2-7,TRBV7-8,NA,CASSLARYEQYF,TGTGCCAGCAGCTTAGCCCGCTACGAGCAGTACTTC
TRBD1,TRBJ2-7,TRBV5-6,NA,CASSRTGQAYEQYF,TGTGCCAGCAGCAGAACGGGACAGGCCTACGAGCAGTACTTC
NA,TRBJ2-1,TRBV5-4,once,CASSLGGSSYNEQFF,TGTGCCAGCAGCCTCGGTGGGAGCTCCTACAATGAGCAGTTCTTC
TRBD1,TRBJ2-1,TRBV12-5,NA,CASGPTGRANEQFF,TGTGCTAGTGGTCCGACAGGGCGGGCGAATGAGCAGTTCTTC
NA,TRBJ1-1,TRBV5-1,NA,CASSLNEGVNTEAFF,TGCGCCAGCAGCTTGAATGAGGGGGTGAACACTGAAGCTTTCTTT
TRBD2,TRBJ2-3,TRBV30,NA,CAWSVLAGITDTQYF,TGTGCCTGGAGTGTGCTAGCGGGAATCACAGATACGCAGTATTTT
NA,TRBJ2-7,TRBV5-4,NA,CASSSGVYEQYF,TGTGCCAGCAGCTCAGGGGTCTACGAGCAGTACTTC
NA,TRBJ1-3,TRBV6-6,NA,CASRATAVGGGNTIYF,TGTGCCAGCAGGGCGACAGCCGTCGGGGGAGGAAACACCATATATTTT
TRBD1,TRBJ2-7,TRBV7-9,NA,CASSPAPSSTGLGEQYF,TGTGCCAGCAGCCCAGCTCCTTCCTCGACAGGGCTAGGGGAGCAGTACTTC
TRBD2,TRBJ2-3,TRBV7-2,NA,CASSLARLADTDTQYF,TGTGCCAGCAGCTTAGCCAGACTAGCGGACACAGATACGCAGTATTTT
TRBD1,TRBJ2-5,TRBV7-2,NA,CASGRRGQGAETQYF,TGTGCCAGCGGCAGGAGGGGACAGGGGGCTGAGACCCAGTACTTC
TRBD1,TRBJ2-1,TRBV5-1,once,CASSRGRDRGFEQFF,TGCGCCAGCAGCAGGGGTAGGGACAGGGGGTTTGAGCAGTTCTTC
NA,TRBJ2-1,TRBV6-4,NA,CASSDSPSNEQFF,TGTGCCAGCAGTGACTCACCTAGCAATGAGCAGTTCTTC
NA,TRBJ2-5,TRBV30,NA,CAWSPAGTQYF,TGTGCCTGGAGTCCCGCGGGGACCCAGTACTTC
NA,TRBJ1-4,TRBV11-3,NA,CASSLHGLNNEKLFF,TGTGCCAGCAGCTTACACGGACTCAATAATGAAAAACTGTTTTTT
TRBD1,TRBJ1-2,TRBV10-3,NA,CAISGRQGRSDYGYTF,TGTGCCATCAGTGGTAGACAGGGGCGGTCGGACTATGGCTACACCTTC
TRBD1,TRBJ1-2,TRBV7-3,few,CASSLMGQGNYGYTF,TGTGCCAGCAGCTTAATGGGACAGGGGAACTATGGCTACACCTTC
TRBD1,TRBJ2-2,TRBV27,NA,CAPLHKDRGPGELFF,TGTGCCCCACTGCACAAGGACAGGGGGCCCGGGGAGCTGTTTTTT
NA,TRBJ2-5,TRBV27,NA,CASSTMTGQGTQYF,TGTGCCAGCAGTACCATGACAGGTCAAGGGACCCAGTACTTC
NA,TRBJ1-1,TRBV14,NA,CASSPTGWTEAFF,TGTGCCAGCAGCCCCACAGGGTGGACTGAAGCTTTCTTT
TRBD1,TRBJ1-6,TRBV2,NA,CASRRDRESPLHF,TGTGCCAGCAGAAGGGACAGGGAGTCACCCCTCCACTTT
NA,TRBJ1-6,TRBV6-5,once,CASSSEGYNSPLHF,TGTGCCAGCAGTTCGGAGGGATATAATTCCCCCCTCCACTTT
NA,TRBJ2-7,TRBV7-9,NA,CASSLRGGAGEQYF,TGTGCCAGCAGCTTAAGGGGGGGGGCCGGGGAGCAGTACTTC
NA,TRBJ1-1,TRBV5-1,NA,CASSLMGLDTEAFF,TGCGCCAGCAGCTTGATGGGCTTGGACACTGAAGCTTTCTTT
NA,TRBJ2-2,TRBV4-2,NA,CASSPGGQNTGELFF,TGTGCCAGCAGCCCTGGGGGACAAAACACCGGGGAGCTGTTTTTT
NA,TRBJ2-7,TRBV27,NA,CASSPLRGGSYEQYF,TGTGCCAGCAGCCCTCTCAGGGGTGGCTCCTACGAGCAGTACTTC
TRBD1,TRBJ2-6,TRBV7-6,NA,CASSQDRAGANVLTF,TGTGCCAGCAGCCAAGACAGGGCTGGGGCCAACGTCCTGACTTTC
NA,TRBJ2-6,TRBV14,NA,CASSPGTFGANVLTF,TGTGCCAGCAGCCCTGGGACATTCGGGGCCAACGTCCTGACTTTC
TRBD1,TRBJ1-1,TRBV7-9,few,CASSRDRGQNTEAFF,TGTGCCAGCAGCCGCGACAGGGGGCAAAACACTGAAGCTTTCTTT